This is a list of T cell receptor beta chains from one sample in a study of T cell responses to AZD1222 COVID-19 vaccine. The assay was immunoSEQ multiplex PCR, and TCRdb's table has in-frame clones only and misses some. Here the sample spans about 200,000 clones, more than 90% being singletons. Sequencing used peripheral blood, obtained 28 days after the second dose of the MenACWY control vaccine. The source is an adult who received the MenACWY meningococcal vaccine as a control. The CDR3 runs from the conserved cysteine through the conserved F or W. D genes are given only for firm matches. The listing skips clone size in some rows; elsewhere it reads once, few, many or a size class.

>TRBJ1-1|once|TRBV25-1|TRBD1
TGTGCCAGCAGTCGGACAGGGGGCGCGGCTGAAGCTTTCTTT
CASSRTGGAAEAFF
>TRBJ1-5|.|TRBV19|TRBD1
TGTGCCAGTAGTGGAGGACAGGGGGGACATCAGCCCCAGCATTTT
CASSGGQGGHQPQHF
>TRBJ2-1|.|TRBV30|.
TGTGCCTGGAGTCGTCAGAGGGATCCGTTCTTC
CAWSRQRDPFF
>TRBJ2-7|.|TRBV11-3|TRBD2
TGTGCCAGCAGCTTACTAGCGGGAGAATACGAGCAGTACTTC
CASSLLAGEYEQYF
>TRBJ2-5|few|TRBV19|TRBD2
TGTGCCAGTAGTAGGCTAGCGGGGATCCAAGAGACCCAGTACTTC
CASSRLAGIQETQYF
>TRBJ1-6|.|TRBV6-5|.
TGTGCCAGCACCTGGGGGGGACGGGATAATTCACCCCTCCACTTT
CASTWGGRDNSPLHF
>TRBJ1-3|.|TRBV3-1/TRBV3-2|.
TGTGCCAGCAGCCAACAGTTCAGGGCAGGGCATGGAAACACCATATATTTT
CASSQQFRAGHGNTIYF
>TRBJ2-7|.|TRBV27|.
TGTGCCAGCAGTTTATCGCGATCTGTGTCCTACGAGCAGTACTTC
CASSLSRSVSYEQYF
>TRBJ2-5|.|TRBV3-1/TRBV3-2|.
TGTGCCAGCAGCCTGGTTCTACGGACAGAGCAAGAGACCCAGTACTTC
CASSLVLRTEQETQYF
>TRBJ2-7|.|TRBV15|TRBD1
TGTGCCACCAGCAGTATTACAGGGGTTACCTACGAGCAGTACTTC
CATSSITGVTYEQYF
>TRBJ2-2|.|TRBV28|.
TGTGCCAGCATATTCGCAGGGGATACCGGGGAGCTGTTTTTT
CASIFAGDTGELFF
>TRBJ1-5|once|TRBV27|.
TGTGCCAGCAGTCCAAGCCACAATCAGCCCCAGCATTTT
CASSPSHNQPQHF
>TRBJ1-5|.|TRBV5-1|TRBD1
TGCGCCAGCAGCGCCGGGACAGGTAGCAATCAGCCCCAGCATTTT
CASSAGTGSNQPQHF
>TRBJ2-1|.|TRBV6-5|.
TGTGCCAGCAGTTTTGGACTCGTTAGATCCTACAATGAGCAGTTCTTC
CASSFGLVRSYNEQFF
>TRBJ2-1|few|TRBV3-1/TRBV3-2|TRBD2
TGTGCCAGCAGCCCCGGACTAGCGGGAGCCCTACCCGAGCAGTTCTTC
CASSPGLAGALPEQFF
>TRBJ1-6|.|TRBV11-1|TRBD1
TGTGCCAGCAGCTTACTCCGGGACAGGTCCAATTCACCCCTCCACTTT
CASSLLRDRSNSPLHF
>TRBJ2-7|.|TRBV10-2|.
TGCGCCAGCAGTGAGCTCAGGCCAGCCTACGAGCAGTACTTC
CASSELRPAYEQYF
>TRBJ2-1|.|TRBV19|TRBD1
TGTGCCAGTAGTATGTGGGGACAGGGGGCAGGGAATGAGCAGTTCTTC
CASSMWGQGAGNEQFF
>TRBJ2-7|.|TRBV5-1|.
TGCGCCAGCAGCTTGGGACAAGGCCACGAGCAGTACTTC
CASSLGQGHEQYF
>TRBJ2-7|once|TRBV27|.
TGTGCCAGCAGTGGGAGGGGGAGCTCCTACGAGCAGTACTTC
CASSGRGSSYEQYF
>TRBJ2-1|.|TRBV5-4|TRBD1
TGTGCCAGCAGCTACGCAGGGGGCGCCTACAATGAGCAGTTCTTC
CASSYAGGAYNEQFF
>TRBJ2-5|.|TRBV2|.
TGTGCCAGCAGTGCGGGGACCCAGTACTTC
CASSAGTQYF
>TRBJ1-4|.|TRBV4-3|.
TGCGCCAGCAGCCTTGGCGGAGACAGGGAAAAACTGTTTTTT
CASSLGGDREKLFF
>TRBJ2-1|.|TRBV6-5|.
TGTGCCAGCAGTCCCGACTACCGCTCCTACAATGAGCAGTTCTTC
CASSPDYRSYNEQFF
>TRBJ2-1|.|TRBV9|.
TGTGCCAGCAGCCGTGGACCTTTCTCCTACAATGAGCAGTTCTTC
CASSRGPFSYNEQFF
>TRBJ2-7|once|TRBV2|.
TGTGCCAGCAGTGAAGCTGTCAGGGGCCTCTCCTACGAGCAGTACTTC
CASSEAVRGLSYEQYF
>TRBJ1-1|.|TRBV9|.
TGTGCCAGCAGCGCCCGTCCAGGGTACACTGAAGCTTTCTTT
CASSARPGYTEAFF
>TRBJ1-1|.|TRBV19|.
TGTGCCAGTAGTACCTACGGGCACACTGAAGCTTTCTTT
CASSTYGHTEAFF
>TRBJ2-7|.|TRBV5-4|TRBD1
TGTGCCAGCAGCTTGGCTACAGGGGCCCTCTACGAGCAGTACTTC
CASSLATGALYEQYF
>TRBJ2-5|once|TRBV28|TRBD1
TGTGCCAGCAGTCCCTATGGACAGGGGGCAGAGACCCAGTACTTC
CASSPYGQGAETQYF
>TRBJ1-2|.|TRBV2|.
TGTGCCAGCAGTGAAAGTTCTCCAGGGTCAGGCGGCTACACCTTC
CASSESSPGSGGYTF
>TRBJ1-1|.|TRBV28|.
TGTGCCAGCAGCCAGGGAGGGGCAGTTTCAATGAACACTGAAGCTTTCTTT
CASSQGGAVSMNTEAFF
>TRBJ1-6|.|TRBV18|TRBD1
TGTGCCAGCTCACCTTCGATAGGACAGGGGAAGACGGGTTCACCCCTCCACTTT
CASSPSIGQGKTGSPLHF
>TRBJ1-5|.|TRBV19|.
TGTGCCAGTAGTATCGACAGCTCTCAGCCCCAGCATTTT
CASSIDSSQPQHF
>TRBJ2-2|few|TRBV10-1|TRBD1
TGCGCCAGCAGTGACCCCGGGACAGCCCCCACCGGGGAGCTGTTTTTT
CASSDPGTAPTGELFF
>TRBJ2-1|.|TRBV29-1|TRBD2
TGCAGCGTTGTAGGAGGGAGGGCCGGGTCCTACAATGAGCAGTTCTTC
CSVVGGRAGSYNEQFF
>TRBJ1-2|.|TRBV19|.
TGTGCCAGTAGTAAATACAGGGCGGTTCGGGATGGCTACACCTTC
CASSKYRAVRDGYTF
>TRBJ1-2|.|TRBV7-3|TRBD1
TGTGCCAGCAGCTTAAGACAGGGGTATGGCTACACCTTC
CASSLRQGYGYTF
>TRBJ2-3|.|TRBV5-1|TRBD1
TGCGCCAGCAGCTTGGGACAGGGGAGGACAGATACGCAGTATTTT
CASSLGQGRTDTQYF